This T cell receptor (beta chain) comes out of a study of cytomegalovirus exposure and HLA in healthy donors (TCRdb year 2017). For the study in its entirety: An earlier analysis of under 600 of the donors reported 250 to 300 Gb of sequence data and 120 million or so unique TCR beta sequences from about 180 million T cells. A handful of DR-DQ haplotypes were handled as single units for association and clustering because linkage in the cohort was strong. In addition to the first cohort of 666 subjects, a separate validation cohort of 120 different subjects was used. The study used immunosequencing to profile the T cell repertoires of approximately 640 subjects and linked those repertoires to cytomegalovirus serostatus. Across 300 to 400 genotyped donors of the cohort, an average of approximately 200,000 unique TCR beta nucleotide sequences per donor were sequenced, and approximately 17% of those sequences were non-productive. The number of typed donors differed by locus: about 629-640 for A, B, C, DRB1 and DQB1; approximately 520 for DQA1; 606 for DPA1; and around 450 for DPB1. The study was designed to test whether signatures of past pathogen exposure could be identified by cataloging public T cell receptors. The study combined high-throughput TCR immunosequencing, statistical association of individual TCRs with disease status, and machine learning to predict cytomegalovirus infection status. A later analysis re-analyzed previously published TCR beta repertoires from 650 to 800 donors and added high-resolution HLA genotyping to study TCR occurrence patterns. The later analysis used no new phenotypic data to find candidate immune exposures, relying instead on TCR beta sequences and their occurrence across donors. Donor age, sex, ethnicity and CMV serostatus were collected together with the repertoire data. In a later genetic analysis, genome-wide SNP genotypes for about 55% of the roughly 700 donors were used, and that subset was treated as a discovery cohort. To decide whether each TCR beta V gene segment behaved as functional or pseudogenic, an earlier analysis of fewer than 750 of the donors relied on high-throughput TCR beta sequencing. All discovery cohort repertoires had been generated using a single sequencing platform. Approximately 300 gigabases of sequencing data and 91 million or so unique TCR sequences made up an early release that covered fewer than 650 HLA-typed donors. Class I and class II HLA loci were covered by the typing at four-digit resolution. Among the roughly 400 genotyped donors, approximately 76% belonged to the genetic ancestry cluster associated with self-reported Caucasian donors. Points the paper makes about the study in general: CMV serostatus was the only immune exposure information available for the cohort. A later analysis found that TCR association rates varied across HLA loci, with DRB1 alleles showing the most associated TCRs and HLA-C alleles the fewest. At a false discovery rate of 0.05, a later analysis linked about 16,000 TCR beta sequences to specific HLA alleles. Across donors, most TCR sequences were observed very rarely, whereas some public TCRs were present in many individuals. The 87-base-pair reads could not distinguish some IMGT-functional V segments, including TRBV6-2 and TRBV6-3, so those segments were excluded. In vitro tests confirmed that a few of the cytomegalovirus-associated TCR beta chains recognize cytomegalovirus antigens. In a later genetic analysis, a missense DCLRE1C variant was associated with V-gene and J-gene trimming of TCR beta chains, and the association was replicated in an independent cohort. In the study, 164 TCR beta chains were listed as associated with cytomegalovirus. A cluster of highly shared sequence variants was judged likely to represent a technical artifact of the sequencing pipeline. A further reported finding was that TCR beta sequences accurately predicted the HLA-A and HLA-B alleles for most subjects in the first cohort. This cohort had only TCR beta chains sequenced, and the lack of alpha or paired-chain data limited which features could be detected. Compared with equally common non-associated chains, HLA-associated TCR beta chains in a later analysis were more clonally expanded and had lower generation probabilities. Sequencing depth was assumed to be roughly uniform across donors in the presence/absence analyses, though that assumption may not hold. Because counts were too low, seventeen rarely observed V segments, including chromosome 9 orphons, were left out of the earlier analysis of approximately 580 of the donors. In a later analysis, most CMV-associated TCR beta chains were found to appear HLA-restricted, with HLA associations seemingly driven largely by CMV exposure. Compared with the roughly 670-donor mean, donors in an Asian-associated ancestry cluster had fewer N-insertions in productive TCRs, according to a later genetic analysis. According to a later analysis, parvovirus B19, influenza, CMV and Epstein-Barr virus appeared linked to several top co-occurrence clusters. Linkage disequilibrium might explain the correlated functional status among segregating V segments, but an unknown experimental factor could not be ruled out. It was suggested by the authors that the approach could potentially be generalized to other disease states and immunological phenotypes. In both the original and validation cohorts, the classifier was reported to diagnose cytomegalovirus status with high specificity and sensitivity. When HLA alleles, especially DR and DQ, strongly co-occurred, TCR associations were difficult to assign to individual alleles. Broadly in line with IMGT annotations, most TCR beta V segments showed up in productive rearrangements about 87% or about 30% of the time in an earlier analysis of several hundred of the donors. Because HLA typing was missing for some donors at each locus, association tests included only the typed subset.

Notes on this clone: It has no known antigen specificity. There are no base qualities to consult, and no much larger clone falls within one base.

The cohort was made up of approximately 670 healthy bone marrow donors. Cohort members were all nominally healthy when sampled, although unrecorded immune exposures were likely present. The donor was CMV seropositive and was included in the group of around 300 seropositive cohort members. A peripheral blood sample was collected from each donor, and TCR beta sequencing was performed on peripheral blood mononuclear cells. The Qiagen DNeasy Blood Extraction Kit was used to extract genomic DNA from the blood cell samples. Trimming removed 3 bases from V and 1 base from J; the gene matches leave 9 bases unexplained. The CDR1 and CDR2 encoded by the germline V gene are MGHRA and YSYEKL. The CDR3 holds 17 amino acids from the cysteine to the phenylalanine. This entry keeps only the CDR3 DNA: 51 bases, framed from base 1. Receptor libraries were prepared by the immunoSEQ multiplex PCR assay. A mixture of 60 forward primers for TCR Vbeta segments and 13 reverse primers for TCR Jbeta segments was used in the multiplex PCR. Amplification of the CDR3 region of rearranged TCR beta genes was performed with a multiplex PCR assay on genomic DNA. The Illumina HiSeq System was used to sequence the amplified TCR beta libraries as 87-base-pair reads. The authors' pipeline ran thus. A later analysis counted about 80 million unique TCR beta chains across the 670 or so repertoires, and about 10 million of these chains were shared by at least two donors. Raw reads were error-corrected and collapsed into unique sequences with a nearest-neighbor algorithm that merged closely related sequences to remove PCR and sequencing errors. Alignment of CDR3 sequences to IMGT reference sequences was used to assign V, D and J gene segments. For a sequence to be retained, at least a six-nucleotide match to both a V gene segment and a J gene segment was required. A rearrangement counted as productive if the CDR3 had no stop codons and remained in frame with V and J, and every other rearrangement counted as non-productive. Following IMGT convention, CDR3 was defined as the stretch from the second conserved V-encoded cysteine to the conserved J-encoded phenylalanine. Sequences without an unambiguous match to a single V gene segment were excluded from the earlier analysis of 500 to 700 of the donors. An earlier analysis of around 600 of the donors classified V segments as functional when productive rearrangements were above 56.7% and as segregating when the standard deviation between donors was above 5%. A statistical classification framework was developed to diagnose cytomegalovirus status using the catalog of TCR beta chain sequences. In a later analysis, V and J genes were assigned by comparing TCR nucleotide sequences against IMGT/GENE-DB human TR gene sequences. In a later analysis, CDR3 sequences and most-parsimonious VDJ recombination scenarios were assigned using the TCRdist pipeline. A later analysis defined each TCR beta chain by its CDR3 amino acid sequence plus V-gene family, and excluded reads lacking a unique V-gene family. In a later analysis, some 600 highly shared, low-generation-probability nucleotide sequences were removed to address suspected cross-contamination and a sequencing artifact. In a later analysis, a clonal expansion index was calculated for each public chain from normalized within-repertoire ranks of inferred template counts. Generation probabilities in a later analysis came from a VDJ recombination model fitted to out-of-frame rearrangements, and those results were checked against IGoR. Hypergeometric tests were used in a later analysis to score TCR-TCR, TCR-HLA and TCR-CMV co-occurrence, with a repertoire-size bias correction applied to the TCR pairs. A later analysis estimated false discovery rates by permuting HLA or CMV assignments 20 times. A later analysis grouped co-occurring TCRs with DBSCAN, adding TCRdist sequence similarity when clustering within HLA-allele-positive subsets. Repertoires with fewer than 30,000 or more than 120,000 public chains were left out of co-occurrence clustering, as were a few repertoires with anomalous nucleotide sharing. Here the immuneACCESS table is served through TCRdb, limited to in-frame sequences with V and J called. Missing clones are a known gap in these copies; in checked studies unresolved V genes cover under half, and the rest lacks a known reason. D and trimming were read from the DNA, whereas the V and J calls and clone size are those reported in that table. The sample table records nearly 200,000 clones; 75% to 85% of these occur just once. The top ten clones comprise nearly 0.4% of the sample.

Sequenced input: PBMCs. The receptor comes from a male donor in good health and CMV-seropositive. The receptor chain draws on TRBV4-1 and TRBJ1-1, with 9 central nucleotides matching TRBD1. The nucleotide sequence reads as follows: TGCGCCAGCAGCCAGTTCACGGGACAGGGCACGAACACTGAAGCTTTCTTT. This encodes CASSQFTGQGTNTEAFF.